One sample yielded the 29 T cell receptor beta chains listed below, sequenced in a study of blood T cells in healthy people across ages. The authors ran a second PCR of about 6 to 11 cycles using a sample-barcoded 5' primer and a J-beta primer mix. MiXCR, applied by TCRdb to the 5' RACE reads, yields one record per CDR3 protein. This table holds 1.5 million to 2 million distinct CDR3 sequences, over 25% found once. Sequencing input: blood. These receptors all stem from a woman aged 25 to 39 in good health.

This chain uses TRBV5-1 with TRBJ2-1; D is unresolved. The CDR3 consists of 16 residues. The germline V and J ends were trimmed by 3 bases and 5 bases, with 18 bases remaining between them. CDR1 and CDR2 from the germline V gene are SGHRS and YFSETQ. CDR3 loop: CASSSLVDRGDNEQFF. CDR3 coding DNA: TGCGCCAGCAGCTCCCTCGTCGACCGTGGGGACAATGAGCAGTTCTTC.

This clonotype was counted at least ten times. The CDR3 loop is CASSWGGNQETQYF. CDR3 nucleotides: TGTGCCAGCAGCTGGGGGGGGAACCAAGAGACCCAGTACTTC. This chain links TRBV7-3 with TRBJ2-5; 7 bases map to TRBD2. Germline lookup yields CDR1 SGHTA and CDR2 FQGTGA. V lost 4 bases, J lost 0 bases, and 2 bases stayed unmatched. There are 14 residues in the CDR3.

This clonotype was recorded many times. DNA for the CDR3: TGCAGCGTTGCGCCCCAGGGAAGGACCTATGGCTACACCTTC. It codes for CSVAPQGRTYGYTF. This chain links TRBV29-1 with TRBJ1-2; D might be TRBD1 (5 bases). CDR3 length equals 14 residues. The ends were cut back, 4 bases at V and 4 bases at J, with 16 bases in the middle. Looked up from germline, CDR1 is SQVTM and CDR2 is ANQGSEA.

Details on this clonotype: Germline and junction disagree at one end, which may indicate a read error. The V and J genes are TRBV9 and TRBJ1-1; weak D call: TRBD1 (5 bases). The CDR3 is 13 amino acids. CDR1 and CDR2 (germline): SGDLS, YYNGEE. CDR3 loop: CANSSGRKTEAFF. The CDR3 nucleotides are TGTGCCAACAGCTCGGGGCGAAAGACTGAAGCTTTCTTT.

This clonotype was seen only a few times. CDR3 DNA: TGTGCCAGCAATTTGGGGGAAGAGACCCAGTACTTC. This encodes CASNLGEETQYF. V usage is TRBV7-9 and J usage is TRBJ2-5; D may match TRBD1 or TRBD2 (5 bases each). The length of the CDR3 is 12 residues. The germline CDR1 and CDR2 sequences are SEHNR and FQNEAQ (reference sequence). Trimming cost V 7 bases and J 3 bases, with 9 bases left between them.

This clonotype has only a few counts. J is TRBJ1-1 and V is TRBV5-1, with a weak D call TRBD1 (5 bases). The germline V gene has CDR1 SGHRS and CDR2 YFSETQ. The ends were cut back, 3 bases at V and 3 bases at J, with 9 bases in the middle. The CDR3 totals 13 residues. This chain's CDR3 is CASSWGGDTEAFF. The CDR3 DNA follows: TGCGCCAGCAGCTGGGGGGGGGACACTGAAGCTTTCTTT.

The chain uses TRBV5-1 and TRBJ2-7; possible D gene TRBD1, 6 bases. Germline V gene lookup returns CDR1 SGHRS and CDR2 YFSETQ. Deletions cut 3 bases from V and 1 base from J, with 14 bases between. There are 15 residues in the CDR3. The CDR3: CASSYGSDRSYEQYF. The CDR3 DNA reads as TGCGCCAGCAGCTACGGATCGGACAGATCCTACGAGCAGTACTTC.

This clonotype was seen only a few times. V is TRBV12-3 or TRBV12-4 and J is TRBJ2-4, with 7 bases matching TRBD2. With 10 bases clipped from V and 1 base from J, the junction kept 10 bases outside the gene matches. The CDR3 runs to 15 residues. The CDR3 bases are TGTGCCATCGGGGGGAGTGAAGGCGCCAAAAACATTCAGTACTTC. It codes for CAIGGSEGAKNIQYF.

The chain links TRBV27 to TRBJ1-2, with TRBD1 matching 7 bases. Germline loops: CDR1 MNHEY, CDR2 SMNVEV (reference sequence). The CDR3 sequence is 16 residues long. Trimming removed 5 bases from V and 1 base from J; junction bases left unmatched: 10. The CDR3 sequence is CASSQQGQPLNYGYTF. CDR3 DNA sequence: TGTGCCAGCAGTCAACAGGGACAGCCGCTTAACTATGGCTACACCTTC.

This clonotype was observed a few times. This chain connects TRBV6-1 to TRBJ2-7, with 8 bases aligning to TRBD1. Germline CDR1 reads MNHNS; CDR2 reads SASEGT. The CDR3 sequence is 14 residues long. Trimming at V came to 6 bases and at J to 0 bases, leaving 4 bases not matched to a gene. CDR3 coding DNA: TGTGCCAGCAGCCACAGGGGGTCCTCCTACGAGCAGTACTTC. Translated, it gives CASSHRGSSYEQYF.

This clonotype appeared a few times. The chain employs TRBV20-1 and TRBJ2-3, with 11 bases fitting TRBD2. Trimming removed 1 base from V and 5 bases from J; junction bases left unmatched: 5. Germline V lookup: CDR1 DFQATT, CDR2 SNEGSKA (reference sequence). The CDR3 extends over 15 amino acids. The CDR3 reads CSARVLAGEGDTQYF. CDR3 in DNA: TGCAGTGCTAGAGTACTAGCGGGAGAGGGAGATACGCAGTATTTT.

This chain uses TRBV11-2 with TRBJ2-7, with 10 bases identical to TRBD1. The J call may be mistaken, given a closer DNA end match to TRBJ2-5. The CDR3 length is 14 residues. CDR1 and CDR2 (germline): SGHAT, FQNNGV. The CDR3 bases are TGTGCCAGCAGACGAGACAGGGGGCTGGAGACCCAGTACTTC. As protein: CASRRDRGLETQYF.

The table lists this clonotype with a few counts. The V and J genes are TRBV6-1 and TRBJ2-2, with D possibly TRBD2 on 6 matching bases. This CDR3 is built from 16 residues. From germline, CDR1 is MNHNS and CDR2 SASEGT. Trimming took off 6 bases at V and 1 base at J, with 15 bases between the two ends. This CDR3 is CASRGGASQNTGELFF. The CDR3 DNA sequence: TGTGCCAGCAGGGGCGGGGCTAGTCAGAACACCGGGGAGCTGTTTTTT.

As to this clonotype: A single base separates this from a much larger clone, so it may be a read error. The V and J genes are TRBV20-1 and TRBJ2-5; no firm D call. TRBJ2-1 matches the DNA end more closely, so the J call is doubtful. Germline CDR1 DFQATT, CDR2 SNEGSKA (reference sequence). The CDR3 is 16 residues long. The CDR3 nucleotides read TGCAGTGCCTCCCCCCCGACACCTTGGGGTCAAGAGACCCAGTTCTTC. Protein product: CSASPPTPWGQETQFF.

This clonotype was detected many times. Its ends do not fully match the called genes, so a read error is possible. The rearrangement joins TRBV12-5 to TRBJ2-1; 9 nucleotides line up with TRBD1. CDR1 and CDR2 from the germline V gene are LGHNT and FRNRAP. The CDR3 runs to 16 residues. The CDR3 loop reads CASAPGTGSFYNDQFF. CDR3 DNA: TGTGCTAGTGCCCCAGGGACAGGGAGCTTCTACAATGATCAGTTCTTC. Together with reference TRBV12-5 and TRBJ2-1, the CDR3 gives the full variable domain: DARVTQTPRHKVTEMGQEVTMRCQPILGHNTVFWYRQTMMQGLELLAYFRNRAPLDDSGMPKDRFSAEMPDATLATLKIQPSEPRDSAVYFCASAPGTGSFYNDQFFGPGTRLTVL.

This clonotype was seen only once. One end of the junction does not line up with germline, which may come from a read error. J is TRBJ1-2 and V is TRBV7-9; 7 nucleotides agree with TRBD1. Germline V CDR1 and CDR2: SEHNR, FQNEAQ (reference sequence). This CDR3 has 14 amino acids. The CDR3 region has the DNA TGTTCCAGCAGCTTCGACAGGGTGGGTGATGGCTACACCTTC. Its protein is CSSSFDRVGDGYTF.

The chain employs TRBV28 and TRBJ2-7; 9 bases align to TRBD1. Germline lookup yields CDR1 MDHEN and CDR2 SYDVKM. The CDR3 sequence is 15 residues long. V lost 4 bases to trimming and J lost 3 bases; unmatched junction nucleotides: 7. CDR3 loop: CASSSQQGAFYEQYF. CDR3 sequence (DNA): TGTGCCAGCAGTTCACAACAGGGGGCCTTCTACGAGCAGTACTTC.

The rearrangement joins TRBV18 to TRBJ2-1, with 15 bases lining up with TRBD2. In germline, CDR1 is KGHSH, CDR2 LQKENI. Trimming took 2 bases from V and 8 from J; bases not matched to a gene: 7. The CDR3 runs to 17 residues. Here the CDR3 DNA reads TGTGCCAGCTCACCATATCCCGGACTAGCGGGAGGGCATGAGCAGTTCTTC. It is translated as CASSPYPGLAGGHEQFF.

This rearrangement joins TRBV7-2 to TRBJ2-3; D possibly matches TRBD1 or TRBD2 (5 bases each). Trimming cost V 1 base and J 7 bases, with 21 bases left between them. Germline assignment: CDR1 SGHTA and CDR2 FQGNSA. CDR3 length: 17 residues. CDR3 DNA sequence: TGTGCCAGCAGCTTAGGGCCCGTGGGGGTACTTTTCTATACGCAGTATTTT. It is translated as CASSLGPVGVLFYTQYF.

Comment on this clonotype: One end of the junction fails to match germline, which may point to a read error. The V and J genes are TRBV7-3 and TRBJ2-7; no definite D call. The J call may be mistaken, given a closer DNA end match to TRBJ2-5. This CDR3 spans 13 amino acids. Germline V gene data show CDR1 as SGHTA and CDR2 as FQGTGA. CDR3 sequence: CASSLGIQGTQYF. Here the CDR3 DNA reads TGTGCCAGCAGCTTAGGGATACAAGGGACCCAGTACTTC.

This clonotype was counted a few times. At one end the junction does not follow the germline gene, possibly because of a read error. The CDR3 protein is CVSSYSQRGGSSYEQYF. Written as DNA, the CDR3 is TGTGTCAGCAGTTACTCTCAGAGGGGGGGCAGCTCCTACGAGCAGTACTTC. This chain joins TRBV6-6 and TRBJ2-7, with D maybe TRBD2 (7 bases). The germline CDR1 and CDR2 sequences are MNHNY and SVGAGI (reference sequence). The CDR3 sequence is 17 residues long.

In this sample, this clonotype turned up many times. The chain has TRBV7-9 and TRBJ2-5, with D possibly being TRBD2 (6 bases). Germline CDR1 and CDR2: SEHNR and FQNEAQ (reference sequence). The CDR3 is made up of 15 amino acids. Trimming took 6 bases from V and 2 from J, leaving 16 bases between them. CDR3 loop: CASSYGLGGQETQYF. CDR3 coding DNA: TGTGCCAGCAGTTATGGGCTAGGAGGGCAAGAGACCCAGTACTTC.

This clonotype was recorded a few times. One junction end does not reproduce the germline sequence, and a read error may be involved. The CDR3, as DNA: TGTGCCAGCAGATTAGCGGGAGAGGTTAATGAGCAGTTCTTC. It is translated as CASRLAGEVNEQFF. This chain connects TRBV12-3 or TRBV12-4 to TRBJ2-1; 9 bases line up with TRBD2. The length of the CDR3 is 14 residues.

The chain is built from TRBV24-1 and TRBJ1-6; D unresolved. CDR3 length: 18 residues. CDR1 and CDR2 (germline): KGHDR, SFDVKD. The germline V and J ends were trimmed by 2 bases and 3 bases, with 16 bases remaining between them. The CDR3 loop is CATSDSTSRVLYNSPLHF. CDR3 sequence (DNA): TGTGCCACCAGTGATTCGACGTCCCGGGTCCTCTATAATTCACCCCTCCACTTT.

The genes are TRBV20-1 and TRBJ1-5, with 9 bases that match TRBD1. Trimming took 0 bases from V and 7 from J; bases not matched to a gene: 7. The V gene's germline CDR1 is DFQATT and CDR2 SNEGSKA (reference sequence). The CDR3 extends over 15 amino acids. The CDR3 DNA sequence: TGCAGTGCTAGAGATATGGGACAGGGCGAACAGCCCCAGCATTTT. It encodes CSARDMGQGEQPQHF.

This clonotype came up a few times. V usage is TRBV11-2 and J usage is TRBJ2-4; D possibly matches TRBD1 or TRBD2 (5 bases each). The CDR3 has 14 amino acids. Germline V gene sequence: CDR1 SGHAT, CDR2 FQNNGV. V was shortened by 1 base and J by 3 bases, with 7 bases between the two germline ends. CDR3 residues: CASSLGDGKNIQYF. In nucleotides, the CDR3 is TGTGCCAGCAGCTTAGGGGACGGCAAAAACATTCAGTACTTC.

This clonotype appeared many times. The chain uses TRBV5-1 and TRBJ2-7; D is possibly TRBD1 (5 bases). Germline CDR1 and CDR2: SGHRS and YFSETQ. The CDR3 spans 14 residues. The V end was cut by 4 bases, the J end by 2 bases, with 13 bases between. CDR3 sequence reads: CASSPTRQPYEQYF. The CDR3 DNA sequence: TGCGCCAGCAGCCCAACCCGACAGCCCTACGAGCAGTACTTC.

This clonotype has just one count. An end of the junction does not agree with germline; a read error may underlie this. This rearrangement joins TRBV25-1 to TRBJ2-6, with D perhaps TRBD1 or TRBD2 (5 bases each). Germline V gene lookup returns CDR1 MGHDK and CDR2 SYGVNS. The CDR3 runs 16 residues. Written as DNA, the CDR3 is TGTGCCAGCAGTGAATGGGGGAACTCTGGGGCCAACGTCCGGACTTTC. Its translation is CASSEWGNSGANVRTF.

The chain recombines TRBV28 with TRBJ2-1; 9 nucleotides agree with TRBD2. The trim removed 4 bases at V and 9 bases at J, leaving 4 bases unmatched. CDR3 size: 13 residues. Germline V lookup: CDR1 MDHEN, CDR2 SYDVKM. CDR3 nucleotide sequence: TGTGCCAGCAGTTCCGCGGGGGGGAGTGAGCAGTTCTTC. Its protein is CASSSAGGSEQFF.